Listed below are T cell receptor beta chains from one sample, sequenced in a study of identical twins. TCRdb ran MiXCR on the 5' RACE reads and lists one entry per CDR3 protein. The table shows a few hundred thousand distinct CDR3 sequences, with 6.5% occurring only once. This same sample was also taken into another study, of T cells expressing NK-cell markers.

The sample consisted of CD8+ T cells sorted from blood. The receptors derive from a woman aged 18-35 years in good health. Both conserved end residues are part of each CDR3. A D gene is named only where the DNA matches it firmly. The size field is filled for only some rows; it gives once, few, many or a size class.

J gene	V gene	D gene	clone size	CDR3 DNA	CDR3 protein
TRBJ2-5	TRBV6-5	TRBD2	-	TGTGCCAGCAGTTACTTGGGGGGAGGGCCCGGAGAGACCCAGTACTTC	CASSYLGGGPGETQYF
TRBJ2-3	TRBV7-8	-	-	TGTGCCAGCAGCTTAGAGGGGTCAGATACGCAGTATTTT	CASSLEGSDTQYF
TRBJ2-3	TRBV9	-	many	TGTGCCAGCAGCGTAGATGCCCCGTACACAGATACGCAGTATTTT	CASSVDAPYTDTQYF
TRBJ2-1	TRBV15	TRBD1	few	TGTGCCACCAGCAGGGACAGGGGGCGCGGGAATGAGCAGTTCTTC	CATSRDRGRGNEQFF
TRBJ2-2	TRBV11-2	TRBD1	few	TGTGCCAGCAGCCACACGCCGGGACAGGGGGCCGGGGAGCTGTTTTTT	CASSHTPGQGAGELFF
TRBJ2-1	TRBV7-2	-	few	TGTGCCAGCAGCTTAGCAGCGAGTTTTAGCTCCTACAATGAGCAGTTCTTC	CASSLAASFSSYNEQFF
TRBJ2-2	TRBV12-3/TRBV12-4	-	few	TGTGCCAGCAGTCTCGGAGGTGGTGGGACCGGGGAGCTGTTTTTT	CASSLGGGGTGELFF
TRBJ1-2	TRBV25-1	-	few	TGTGCCAGCAGTGAATACCTGAGTAATGGGGGGAACTATGGCTACACCTTC	CASSEYLSNGGNYGYTF
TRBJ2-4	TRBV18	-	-	TGTGCCAGCTCACCAGGACCAGGGGACGAGGGCAAAAACATTCAGTACTTC	CASSPGPGDEGKNIQYF
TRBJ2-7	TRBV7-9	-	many	TGTGCCAGCAGCCCCGGCTACGAGCAGTACTTC	CASSPGYEQYF